This TCR beta chain was captured in a study of CD8 T cells in ankylosing spondylitis. Libraries for TCR beta were made by quantitative 5'-RACE with molecular barcodes. TCRdb reprocessed the 5' RACE reads with MiXCR, giving one entry per CDR3 protein. This sample carries approximately 540,000 distinct CDR3 sequences, about an eighth of them seen once, and the ten largest clones take approximately 6.3%. Of note for this clonotype: What it binds is unknown.

J was trimmed by 8 bases and V by 2 bases; bases with no gene match: 12. Germline V CDR1 and CDR2: SGHRS, YFSETQ. CDR3 length equals 16 residues. Study outcomes and limitations: Blood of patients with ankylosing spondylitis appeared to be characterized by a TCR beta motif of several highly homologous variants. There was reportedly significant enrichment of clones that were disease-linked in matched ankylosing spondylitis synovial fluid. Disease-linked clones bore a CD8+ phenotype, appearing relatively rarely in peripheral blood.

The V and J genes are TRBV5-1 and TRBJ2-2; 7 bases map to TRBD2. The clonotype was recovered from a male donor with ankylosing spondylitis. The material sequenced was blood, either unsorted or a sorted T cell fraction (not recorded which). The CDR3 here is CASSFTSGTALGELFF. In DNA form, the CDR3 reads TGCGCCAGCAGCTTTACGAGCGGGACGGCGTTAGGGGAGCTGTTTTTT.